Given below is one T cell receptor beta chain in context. This record comes from a study of T cells in pancreatic ductal adenocarcinoma. The junction had 6 bases not matched to a gene; V was cut back by 4 bases and J by 5 bases. CDR1 GTSNPN and CDR2 SVGIG come from the germline V gene (reference sequence). This CDR3 region has 15 residues. This table comes from immunoSEQ multiplex PCR, and its TCRdb copy is limited to in-frame clones, with some not included. The sample gives roughly 100,000 clones, about 95% of which show up once; roughly 3.1% is in the top ten. The selected patients with pancreatic ductal adenocarcinoma had surgery but no neoadjuvant therapy.

The receptor's source is a human donor with pancreatic ductal adenocarcinoma. The sequencing sample was made of PBMCs. V gene TRBV30 combines with J gene TRBJ2-2; 11 positions agree with TRBD2. CDR3 sequence reads: CAWKYSGRGTGELFF. CDR3 sequence (DNA): TGTGCCTGGAAATATAGCGGGAGGGGGACCGGGGAGCTGTTTTTT.